This TCR beta chain was captured by sequencing in a study of CD8 T cells in ankylosing spondylitis. Study-level findings and limits: Reports say disease-linked clones showed up significantly more in matched ankylosing spondylitis synovial fluid. CD8+ disease-linked clones were present at relatively low frequencies in blood. Several of the motif variants were reported before in synovial fluid and blood from reactive arthritis.

Construction of TCR beta libraries was performed using quantitative 5'-RACE with molecular barcodes. TCRdb recomputed calls from the 5' RACE reads with MiXCR, one row per CDR3 protein. The sample shows 40,000 to 50,000 distinct CDR3 sequences, roughly 2.5% of them seen only once. This clonotype is medium-sized within its sample. Antigen unknown. V gave up 7 bases and J gave up 5 bases, with 13 bases separating them. The CDR3 covers 13 residues. Germline V gives CDR1 SGDLS, CDR2 YYNGEE. The sequenced material came from blood, either unsorted or a sorted T cell fraction (not recorded which). The sequence came from a male donor with ankylosing spondylitis or in good health (not recorded which). This chain connects TRBV9 to TRBJ2-1; no firm D call. The CDR3 DNA reads TGTGCCAGCCGCCCCGGTGCAGACAATGAGCAGTTCTTC. It specifies CASRPGADNEQFF.